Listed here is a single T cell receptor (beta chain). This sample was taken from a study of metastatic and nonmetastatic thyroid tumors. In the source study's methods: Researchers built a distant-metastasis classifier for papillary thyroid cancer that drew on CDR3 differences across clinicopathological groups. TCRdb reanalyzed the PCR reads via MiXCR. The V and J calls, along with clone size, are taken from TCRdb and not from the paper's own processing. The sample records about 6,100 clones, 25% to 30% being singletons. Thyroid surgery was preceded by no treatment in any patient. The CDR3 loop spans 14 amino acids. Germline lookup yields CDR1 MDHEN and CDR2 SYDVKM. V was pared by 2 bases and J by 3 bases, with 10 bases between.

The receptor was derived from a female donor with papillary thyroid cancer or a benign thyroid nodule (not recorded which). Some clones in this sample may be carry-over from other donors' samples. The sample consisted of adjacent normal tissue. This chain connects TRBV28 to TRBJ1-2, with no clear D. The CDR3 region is CASSLVEGYYGYTF. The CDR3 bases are TGTGCCAGCAGTTTAGTGGAAGGATACTATGGCTACACCTTC.